Listed here are 2 T cell receptor beta chains from one sample, sequenced in a study of cytomegalovirus exposure and HLA in healthy donors. Primers: 60 Vbeta forward and 13 Jbeta reverse. The table came from immunoSEQ multiplex PCR; TCRdb's copy has only in-frame clones and leaves some out. Found here are about 110,000 clones, about 61% of them singletons; the top ten hold about 2.2%. Sequenced input: PBMCs. The receptors derive from a woman younger than 45 in good health and CMV-seronegative.

This clone came up a few times. The V gene is TRBV29-1, the J gene TRBJ2-5, with D maybe TRBD1 (6 bases). Germline loops: CDR1 SQVTM, CDR2 ANQGSEA. The CDR3 extends over 13 amino acids. The CDR3 sequence: CTTLGATQETQYF. The CDR3 DNA is TGCACAACACTGGGGGCCACCCAAGAGACCCAGTACTTC. Full variable domain (missing parts from reference TRBV29-1 and TRBJ2-5): SAVISQKPSRDICQRGTSLTIQCQVDSQVTMMFWYRQQPGQSLTLIATANQGSEATYESGFVIDKFPISRPNLTFSTLTVSNMSPEDSSIYLCTTLGATQETQYFGPGTRLLVL.

This clone was counted a few times. The gene calls are TRBV13 and TRBJ1-1; 7 bases match TRBD1. Germline assignment: CDR1 PRHDT and CDR2 FYEKMQ (reference sequence). The CDR3 extends over 15 amino acids. V was clipped by 4 bases and J by 3 bases; unmatched bases: 8. The CDR3 is CASSSAYRGDTEAFF. DNA of the CDR3: TGTGCCAGCAGCTCGGCGTACAGGGGTGACACTGAAGCTTTCTTT.